Listed below are T cell receptor beta chains from one sample, sequenced in a study of control samples from healthy donors and cancer patients. Some clones are missing from TCRdb's copy, which holds only in-frame ones; the method was immunoSEQ multiplex PCR. Counted here are under 450,000 clones, roughly 90% occurring once; the ten biggest clones make up 5.5% to 8%. Sequencing used PBMCs. Receptors were obtained from a middle-aged man with head and neck cancer. The CDR3 runs from the conserved cysteine through the conserved F or W. Each record gives: V gene, J gene, clone size, D gene, CDR3 protein, CDR3 DNA. D genes are given only for firm matches. Some rows mark clone size as missing; the rest say once, few, many or name a class of expanded clone.

>TRBV3-1/TRBV3-2|TRBJ1-4|few|NA
CASSHSPEQATNEKLFF
TGTGCCAGCAGCCACTCTCCGGAACAAGCAACTAATGAAAAACTGTTTTTT
>TRBV28|TRBJ1-4|NA|NA
CASANLFVGNEKLFF
TGTGCCAGCGCGAACCTCTTTGTGGGTAATGAAAAACTGTTTTTT
>TRBV5-1|TRBJ2-5|NA|NA
CASSPGQIETQYF
TGCGCCAGCAGCCCAGGACAGATAGAGACCCAGTACTTC
>TRBV5-1|TRBJ2-3|NA|NA
CASSGGRGSDTQYF
TGCGCCAGCAGCGGAGGGAGGGGGTCAGATACGCAGTATTTT
>TRBV5-6|TRBJ2-7|NA|NA
CASTRSGYEQYF
TGTGCCAGCACCCGCTCGGGCTACGAGCAGTACTTC
>TRBV28|TRBJ1-2|NA|NA
CASNRGKGDGYTF
TGTGCCAGCAATCGAGGAAAGGGTGATGGCTACACCTTC
>TRBV5-1|TRBJ2-3|NA|TRBD1
CASSTRQGPIDTQYF
TGCGCCAGCAGCACCCGACAGGGTCCGATAGATACGCAGTATTTT
>TRBV15|TRBJ2-2|NA|NA
CATSREEANTGELFF
TGTGCCACCAGTCGCGAGGAAGCGAACACCGGGGAGCTGTTTTTT
>TRBV9|TRBJ2-1|NA|NA
CASSAFDGYNEQFF
TGTGCCAGCAGCGCCTTTGACGGATACAATGAGCAGTTCTTC
>TRBV5-1|TRBJ1-1|NA|NA
CASSLQGRAEAFF
TGCGCCAGCAGCTTGCAGGGGAGGGCTGAAGCTTTCTTT
>TRBV3-1/TRBV3-2|TRBJ2-7|once|TRBD2
CASSQDSSGSSYEQYF
TGTGCCAGCAGCCAAGATTCTAGCGGGAGCTCCTACGAGCAGTACTTC
>TRBV6-5|TRBJ1-2|NA|TRBD1
CASRQRGGHGYTF
TGTGCCAGCAGACAACGAGGGGGCCACGGCTACACCTTC
>TRBV27|TRBJ1-6|NA|NA
CASSLQPGTSVFHF
TGTGCCAGCAGTTTACAACCTGGGACATCTGTCTTCCACTTT
>TRBV6-2/TRBV6-3|TRBJ1-2|NA|NA
CASSLGQPPPAGYTF
TGTGCCAGCAGTTTAGGACAGCCCCCTCCGGCCGGCTACACCTTC
>TRBV5-1|TRBJ2-2|NA|NA
CASSLELVDTGELFF
TGCGCCAGCAGCTTGGAACTAGTTGACACCGGGGAGCTGTTTTTT
>TRBV4-1|TRBJ1-5|NA|NA
CASSQDFGWGRPQHF
TGCGCCAGCAGCCAAGATTTTGGGTGGGGTAGGCCCCAGCATTTT
>TRBV2|TRBJ1-5|NA|NA
CASRGELNQPQHF
TGTGCCAGCAGAGGGGAGTTGAATCAGCCCCAGCATTTT
>TRBV27|TRBJ1-1|NA|NA
CASSLSGDAGRAFF
TGTGCCAGCAGTTTATCGGGGGATGCAGGGAGAGCTTTCTTT
>TRBV4-2|TRBJ1-5|NA|TRBD1
CASSQTGASNQPQHF
TGTGCCAGCAGCCAGACAGGGGCTAGCAATCAGCCCCAGCATTTT
>TRBV28|TRBJ1-5|NA|NA
CASTGPGRINQPQHF
TGTGCCAGCACCGGCCCAGGGAGGATTAATCAGCCCCAGCATTTT
>TRBV28|TRBJ1-2|NA|NA
CASSFGGYYGYTF
TGTGCCAGCAGTTTCGGGGGGTACTATGGCTACACCTTC
>TRBV27|TRBJ1-5|NA|TRBD1
CASSLDRGGNQPQHF
TGTGCCAGCAGTTTGGACAGGGGAGGCAATCAGCCCCAGCATTTT
>TRBV9|TRBJ2-2|NA|NA
CASTVMGTLNTGELFF
TGTGCCAGCACCGTTATGGGGACTTTGAACACCGGGGAGCTGTTTTTT
>TRBV6-4|TRBJ1-1|NA|NA
CASRSTGGTEAFF
TGTGCCAGCAGAAGTACGGGCGGTACTGAAGCTTTCTTT
>TRBV5-1|TRBJ2-7|NA|NA
CASSGGDSPYEQYF
TGCGCCAGCAGCGGGGGGGACAGTCCCTACGAGCAGTACTTC
>TRBV27|TRBJ1-4|NA|TRBD1
CASSLGGGVHEKLFF
TGTGCCAGCAGTTTAGGAGGGGGCGTTCATGAAAAACTGTTTTTT
>TRBV6-1|TRBJ1-2|NA|NA
CASSEGRSSNYGYTF
TGTGCCAGCAGTGAAGGGAGATCTTCTAACTATGGCTACACCTTC
>TRBV6-5|TRBJ2-1|NA|NA
CASRLLDSYNEQFF
TGTGCCAGCAGATTACTAGATTCCTACAATGAGCAGTTCTTC
>TRBV10-3|TRBJ1-1|NA|NA
CAISEFGGRNTEAFF
TGTGCCATCAGTGAGTTTGGGGGAAGAAACACTGAAGCTTTCTTT
>TRBV4-2|TRBJ1-4|NA|NA
CASSQGMGEAEKLFF
TGTGCCAGCAGCCAAGGTATGGGGGAGGCCGAAAAACTGTTTTTT
>TRBV28|TRBJ1-3|once|NA
CASSLQLRVGNTIYF
TGTGCCAGCAGTTTACAACTCAGGGTTGGAAACACCATATATTTT
>TRBV10-1|TRBJ2-3|NA|TRBD1
CASSGTGGEGDTQYF
TGCGCCAGCAGTGGGACAGGGGGTGAGGGGGATACGCAGTATTTT
>TRBV5-1|TRBJ2-1|NA|NA
CASSLRGRGSEYNEQFF
TGCGCCAGCAGCTTGAGGGGCCGTGGGAGCGAGTACAATGAGCAGTTCTTC
>TRBV4-3|TRBJ1-4|NA|NA
CASSQDRRRSSATNEKLFF
TGCGCCAGCAGCCAAGATCGGCGGAGGAGCTCCGCAACTAATGAAAAACTGTTTTTT
>TRBV9|TRBJ2-7|NA|NA
CASSVGAHYEQYF
TGTGCCAGCAGCGTAGGGGCCCATTACGAGCAGTACTTC
>TRBV29-1|TRBJ1-1|NA|NA
CSVGEAGNTEAFF
TGCAGCGTTGGGGAAGCGGGGAACACTGAAGCTTTCTTT
>TRBV27|TRBJ1-4|NA|NA
CASSSSVWGTNEKLFF
TGTGCCAGCAGTTCCTCGGTATGGGGGACTAATGAAAAACTGTTTTTT
>TRBV7-2|TRBJ2-7|NA|NA
CASSPNTQRAYEQYF
TGTGCCAGCAGCCCAAATACCCAGAGGGCCTACGAGCAGTACTTC
>TRBV19|TRBJ1-6|once|NA
CASSIQGGSAGWSYNSPLHF
TGTGCCAGTAGTATACAGGGAGGCTCCGCGGGATGGTCCTATAATTCACCCCTCCACTTT
>TRBV5-4|TRBJ1-4|once|NA
CASSLGATNEKLFF
TGTGCCAGCAGCCTAGGGGCAACTAATGAAAAACTGTTTTTT
>TRBV9|TRBJ1-1|few|TRBD1
CASSGGTGVWEGEAFF
TGTGCCAGCAGCGGCGGGACAGGGGTTTGGGAGGGTGAAGCTTTCTTT
>TRBV5-5|TRBJ2-7|NA|NA
CASSLNSNNAYEQYF
TGTGCCAGCAGTTTGAATTCGAACAATGCCTACGAGCAGTACTTC
>TRBV5-1|TRBJ2-1|NA|TRBD2
CASSLRRLAGGSSYNEQFF
TGCGCCAGCAGCTTGAGGCGGCTAGCGGGGGGGAGCTCCTACAATGAGCAGTTCTTC
>TRBV30|TRBJ1-5|NA|NA
CAWSVGKYQPQHF
TGTGCCTGGAGTGTCGGCAAGTATCAGCCCCAGCATTTT
>TRBV5-6|TRBJ2-5|NA|NA
CASKRSRETQYF
TGTGCCAGCAAGAGAAGCAGAGAGACCCAGTACTTC
>TRBV28|TRBJ2-7|NA|NA
CAIQSTDTFYEQYF
TGTGCCATCCAATCGACAGATACCTTCTACGAGCAGTACTTC
>TRBV2|TRBJ1-2|NA|NA
CASSSRQDTLRGYTF
TGTGCCAGCAGTTCTCGCCAGGACACCCTACGAGGCTACACCTTC
>TRBV29-1|TRBJ2-3|NA|TRBD1
CSSRGGQGADTQYF
TGCAGCTCCCGGGGAGGACAGGGGGCAGATACGCAGTATTTT
>TRBV11-3|TRBJ2-7|NA|NA
CASSVYEQYF
TGTGCCAGCAGCGTTTACGAGCAGTACTTC
>TRBV3-1/TRBV3-2|TRBJ2-7|NA|NA
CASSLSIGSSYEQYF
TGTGCCAGCAGCCTCTCGATTGGGAGCTCCTACGAGCAGTACTTC
>TRBV2|TRBJ1-1|NA|NA
CASSVLKAGEAFF
TGTGCCAGCAGCGTACTTAAGGCAGGGGAAGCTTTCTTT
>TRBV6-5|TRBJ2-2|NA|NA
CASRGTERNTGELFF
TGTGCCAGCAGGGGGACTGAGAGAAACACCGGGGAGCTGTTTTTT
>TRBV28|TRBJ2-2|NA|TRBD1
CASSGTENTGELFF
TGTGCCAGCAGTGGGACAGAGAACACCGGGGAGCTGTTTTTT
>TRBV6-2/TRBV6-3|TRBJ2-7|NA|TRBD1
CASSYPEWDRGYEQYF
TGTGCCAGCAGTTACCCGGAGTGGGACAGAGGCTACGAGCAGTACTTC
>TRBV18|TRBJ1-4|NA|NA
CASSPQGTNEKLFF
TGTGCCAGCTCACCGCAGGGCACTAATGAAAAACTGTTTTTT
>TRBV11-3|TRBJ2-1|once|TRBD2
CASSASGRFYNEQFF
TGTGCCAGCAGCGCGAGCGGGAGGTTCTACAATGAGCAGTTCTTC
>TRBV7-3|TRBJ2-3|NA|TRBD2
CASSYSGGPADTQYF
TGTGCCAGCAGCTACTCGGGGGGGCCCGCAGATACGCAGTATTTT
>TRBV7-9|TRBJ1-2|few|NA
CASSLGLSYGYTF
TGTGCCAGCAGCTTAGGACTCTCCTATGGCTACACCTTC
>TRBV18|TRBJ1-1|NA|TRBD1
CASSRQGTEAFF
TGTGCCAGCTCACGACAGGGGACTGAAGCTTTCTTT